A single sample gave rise to the 31 T cell receptor beta chains below, sequenced in a study of T-cell memory formation after mild COVID-19. TCRdb reprocessed the 5' RACE reads with MiXCR, giving one entry per CDR3 protein. Of just over 400,000 distinct CDR3 sequences in the sample, 20% to 25% were seen once. Material: PBMCs or a T cell subset sorted from them (not recorded which). The receptors stem from an adult woman who had mild COVID-19 (a few samples of this study predate the infection). Cell type and time point are not known.

The chain carries TRBV7-9 and TRBJ1-1; D remains ambiguous. Germline loops: CDR1 SEHNR, CDR2 FQNEAQ (reference sequence). This CDR3 is built from 15 residues. V was trimmed by 4 bases and J by 2 bases, leaving 14 bases between them. The CDR3 nucleotides read TGTGCCAGCAGCTCTGAACAGACCCCCAACACTGAAGCTTTCTTT. Translated: CASSSEQTPNTEAFF.

This rearrangement joins TRBV27 to TRBJ2-3, with D tentatively TRBD2 (5 bases). The CDR3 runs 14 residues. V was clipped by 3 bases and J by 5 bases, with 12 bases between them. Germline-derived CDR1 and CDR2 are MNHEY and SMNVEV (reference sequence). The DNA for the CDR3 is TGTGCCAGCAGTTTTGAGGGCCGTGGAGATACGCAGTATTTT. Residues: CASSFEGRGDTQYF.

A few counts support this clonotype. The chain joins TRBV12-3 or TRBV12-4 to TRBJ2-7; D not resolved. V lost 3 bases and J lost 3, with 15 bases in between. The CDR3 contains 15 residues. The CDR3, as DNA: TGTGCCAGCAGTTTTCAAAGAGGCTCTCTCTACGAGCAGTACTTC. Translation: CASSFQRGSLYEQYF.

This clonotype appeared many times. The chain carries TRBV24-1 and TRBJ2-3; unclear D gene. V was cut by 5 bases and J by 0 bases, with 5 bases left in between. Germline V gene lookup returns CDR1 KGHDR and CDR2 SFDVKD. This CDR3 has 13 amino acids. The chain's CDR3 is CATSAFSTDTQYF. In DNA, the CDR3 is TGTGCCACCAGTGCATTCAGCACAGATACGCAGTATTTT.

This clonotype has a handful of counts. The V call is TRBV30, the J call TRBJ2-7, with 12 bases aligning to TRBD1. Germline V CDR1 and CDR2: GTSNPN, SVGIG (reference sequence). This CDR3 comprises 15 residues. The junction had 5 bases not matched to a gene; V was cut back by 3 bases and J by 2 bases. The CDR3 nucleotides are TGTGCCTGGAGCCCGGGACAGGGGGCCCCCTACGAGCAGTACTTC. Translation: CAWSPGQGAPYEQYF.

The J gene is TRBJ1-1, the V gene TRBV12-3 or TRBV12-4; D is uncertain. The CDR3 has 13 amino acids. The V and J ends lost 3 bases and 4 bases respectively, with 9 bases between them. Here the CDR3 DNA reads TGTGCCAGCAGTTTCGAAGGAGTCACTGAAGCTTTCTTT. This codes for CASSFEGVTEAFF.

This clonotype has only a few counts. The chain couples TRBV7-2 to TRBJ1-1; tentative D call: TRBD1 (5 bases). This CDR3 has 13 residues. Trimming took 5 bases from V and 4 from J, leaving 11 bases between them. CDR1 and CDR2 (germline): SGHTA, FQGNSA. The CDR3 DNA reads as TGTGCCAGCAGCCGCCGGGGGAGCACTGAAGCTTTCTTT. Amino acids: CASSRRGSTEAFF.

This rearrangement joins TRBV7-3 to TRBJ1-2; TRBD1 matches 10 bases. The CDR3 is 17 amino acids. Germline loops: CDR1 SGHTA, CDR2 FQGTGA. The junction had 15 bases not matched to a gene; V was cut back by 4 bases and J by 7 bases. The CDR3 DNA sequence: TGTGCCAGCAGCTACGAAGCCGACAGGGGGCTGGAGGGTGGCTACACCTTC. It is translated as CASSYEADRGLEGGYTF.

The genes are TRBV25-1 and TRBJ1-5; TRBD1 aligns across 8 bases. The CDR3 sequence is 17 residues long. The V and J ends lost 9 bases and 0 bases, in that order; junction bases with no gene match: 13. CDR1 and CDR2 (germline): MGHDK, SYGVNS. CDR3 residues: CARSPGQGGYSNQPQHF. The CDR3 coding sequence is TGTGCCAGAAGCCCCGGACAGGGCGGGTATAGCAATCAGCCCCAGCATTTT.

This clonotype was picked up a small number of times. V is TRBV6-1 and J is TRBJ1-1; a weak D match, TRBD1 (5 bases). Germline values: CDR1 MNHNS, CDR2 SASEGT. Trimming cost V 8 bases and J 6 bases, with 19 bases left between them. CDR3 size: 14 residues. The CDR3, as DNA: TGTGCCAGCCTCCATGGATTTGGGACCTCTGAAGCTTTCTTT. This encodes CASLHGFGTSEAFF.

DNA of the CDR3: TGTGCCACCTTTGGGGAAACCACAGATACGCAGTATTTT. This sequence encodes CATFGETTDTQYF. This chain connects TRBV25-1 to TRBJ2-3; D unresolved. The CDR3 contains 13 residues. Germline-derived CDR1 and CDR2 are MGHDK and SYGVNS. V shed 10 bases and J shed 2 bases, with 13 bases lying between them.

The genes are TRBV25-1 and TRBJ2-5, with 11 bases fitting TRBD2. Germline-derived CDR1 and CDR2 are MGHDK and SYGVNS. After removal of 3 bases from V and 4 bases from J, the junction contained 7 bases not matched to a gene. The CDR3 contains 16 residues. CDR3 residues: CASSDPGLAGVETQYF. The DNA of the CDR3 is TGTGCCAGCAGTGACCCCGGACTAGCGGGCGTAGAGACCCAGTACTTC.

The chain carries TRBV15 and TRBJ2-1, with 8 nucleotides matching TRBD2. CDR3 length: 16 residues. The germline V gene has CDR1 LNHNV and CDR2 YYDKDF (reference sequence). V gave up 1 base and J gave up 6 bases; unmatched junction bases: 8. CDR3 sequence reads: CATSRGGTRVLNEQFF. The CDR3 region has the DNA TGTGCCACCAGCAGAGGGGGGACTAGGGTTCTCAATGAGCAGTTCTTC.

This clonotype was counted only a few times. This sequence joins TRBV20-1 and TRBJ2-7; D is ambiguous. Deletions cut 4 bases from V and 1 base from J, with 8 bases between. The CDR3 consists of 12 residues. From germline, CDR1 is DFQATT and CDR2 SNEGSKA (reference sequence). In DNA form, the CDR3 reads TGCAGTGCTACGGACGATTCCTACGAGCAGTACTTC. It is translated as CSATDDSYEQYF.

This clonotype came up a few times. The chain joins TRBV20-1 to TRBJ2-1; D might be TRBD1 (7 bases). From germline, CDR1 is DFQATT and CDR2 SNEGSKA (reference sequence). CDR3 length equals 15 residues. V lost 5 bases, J lost 7 bases, and 21 bases lay in between. This CDR3 is CSACPPGGTANEQFF. CDR3 coding DNA: TGCAGTGCTTGCCCCCCAGGCGGGACAGCAAATGAGCAGTTCTTC.

This clonotype was counted between two and nine times. The chain joins TRBV29-1 to TRBJ2-7, with 9 positions matching TRBD1. V lost 4 bases to trimming and J lost 3 bases; unmatched junction nucleotides: 10. This CDR3 has 15 residues. From germline, CDR1 is SQVTM and CDR2 ANQGSEA. CDR3 protein: CSVGRGGQGVYEQYF. The CDR3 region has the DNA TGCAGCGTTGGGCGTGGGGGACAGGGAGTCTACGAGCAGTACTTC.

The chain joins TRBV18 to TRBJ1-4; TRBD1 might be the D (6 bases). Germline V gives CDR1 KGHSH, CDR2 LQKENI. The length of the CDR3 is 17 residues. Trimming took 6 bases from V and 7 from J, leaving 24 bases between them. CDR3 in amino acids: CASSATWDIRGGEKLFF. In nucleotides, the CDR3 is TGTGCCAGCTCGGCTACCTGGGACATTCGCGGGGGTGAAAAACTGTTTTTT. The variable domain in full, with the rest retrieved from reference TRBV18 and TRBJ1-4, is NAGVMQNPRHLVRRRGQEARLRCSPMKGHSHVYWYRQLPEEGLKFMVYLQKENIIDESGMPKERFSAEFPKEGPSILRIQQVVRGDSAAYFCASSATWDIRGGEKLFFGSGTQLSVL.

The chain recombines TRBV13 with TRBJ2-3; D not resolved. This CDR3 has 11 amino acids. Germline V gives CDR1 PRHDT, CDR2 FYEKMQ (reference sequence). Trimming removed 2 bases at V and 6 bases at J, with 3 bases between. CDR3 sequence: CASSLQDTQYF. CDR3 nucleotides: TGTGCCAGCAGCTTACAGGATACGCAGTATTTT. The variable domain in full, completed from reference TRBV13 and TRBJ2-3, reads AAGVIQSPRHLIKEKRETATLKCYPIPRHDTVYWYQQGPGQDPQFLISFYEKMQSDKGSIPDRFSAQQFSDYHSELNMSSLELGDSALYFCASSLQDTQYFGPGTRLTVL.

This clonotype was counted a few times. This rearrangement joins TRBV5-1 to TRBJ2-1; D remains ambiguous. V dropped 1 base and J dropped 4 bases, with 12 bases sitting between them. The CDR3 is made up of 15 amino acids. Germline V lookup: CDR1 SGHRS, CDR2 YFSETQ. CDR3 nucleotides: TGCGCCAGCAGCTTGATGACCTTGGGGTACAATGAGCAGTTCTTC. The encoded protein is CASSLMTLGYNEQFF.

This clonotype was observed a handful of times. The chain links TRBV7-9 to TRBJ2-3, with D perhaps TRBD1 or TRBD2 (5 bases each). V was pared by 3 bases and J by 1 base, with 14 bases between. The CDR3 length is 16 residues. CDR1 is SEHNR, CDR2 FQNEAQ, per germline (reference sequence). Written as DNA, the CDR3 is TGTGCCAGCAGCTTTAGTGGAAGGGACGGCACAGATACGCAGTATTTT. It translates to CASSFSGRDGTDTQYF.

This rearrangement joins TRBV4-3 to TRBJ2-1; TRBD2 matches 7 bases. V shed 4 bases and J 2 bases; nucleotides not matched to a gene: 5. The CDR3 totals 15 residues. From germline, CDR1 is LGHNA and CDR2 YSLEER. The CDR3 nucleotides are TGCGCCAGCAGCCCGACTAGCTCAGCCTACAATGAGCAGTTCTTC. Its protein product is CASSPTSSAYNEQFF.

This clonotype was observed a handful of times. This chain connects TRBV6-5 to TRBJ2-5; the D gene is possibly TRBD1 (7 bases). CDR1 MNHEY and CDR2 SVGAGI come from the germline V gene. The CDR3 contains 14 residues. Trimming shortened V by 0 bases and J by 5 bases, and 10 bases separated the two germline ends. The CDR3 region has the DNA TGTGCCAGCAGTTACTCCAGGGGGGTGGAGACCCAGTACTTC. The encoded protein is CASSYSRGVETQYF.

The chain uses TRBV5-6 and TRBJ2-7, with D maybe TRBD2 (6 bases). V was cut by 2 bases and J by 3 bases, with 15 bases left in between. This CDR3 is built from 15 residues. Germline-derived CDR1 and CDR2 are SGHDT and YYEEEE. The CDR3 DNA sequence: TGTGCCAGCAGCTTTGGTTCTGGGGGAGGCTACGAGCAGTACTTC. Its translation is CASSFGSGGGYEQYF.

This clonotype was seen more than once but under ten times. The rearrangement joins TRBV29-1 to TRBJ2-7; D is uncertain. Deletions cut 4 bases from V and 0 bases from J, with 10 bases between. The CDR3 sequence is 13 residues long. Germline V gene sequence: CDR1 SQVTM, CDR2 ANQGSEA. CDR3 protein: CSVVAVSSYEQYF. CDR3 nucleotides: TGCAGCGTTGTCGCGGTAAGCTCCTACGAGCAGTACTTC.

This clonotype has only a few counts. The gene calls are TRBV7-2 and TRBJ2-2; the match to TRBD2 covers 7 bases. The CDR3 length is 17 residues. Per the germline V gene, CDR1 is SGHTA and CDR2 is FQGNSA. Trimming at V came to 5 bases and at J to 7 bases, leaving 16 bases not matched to a gene. CDR3 DNA sequence: TGTGCCAGCAGCCCGAGTCGAGCTAGCGGTCTCGGCGGGGAGCTGTTTTTT. Protein product: CASSPSRASGLGGELFF.

The chain employs TRBV7-9 and TRBJ1-2, with D uncertain. Trimming took off 2 bases at V and 8 bases at J, with 12 bases between the two ends. Germline V gene lookup returns CDR1 SEHNR and CDR2 FQNEAQ (reference sequence). The CDR3 is 13 amino acids. In DNA, the CDR3 is TGTGCCAGCAGCTTACCCCGAGGATTCGGCTACACCTTC. Translating gives CASSLPRGFGYTF. Full variable domain (missing parts from reference TRBV7-9 and TRBJ1-2): DTGVSQNPRHKITKRGQNVTFRCDPISEHNRLYWYRQTLGQGPEFLTYFQNEAQLEKSRLLSDRFSAERPKGSFSTLEIQRTEQGDSAMYLCASSLPRGFGYTFGSGTRLTVV.

The genes are TRBV20-1 and TRBJ2-3; D is unresolved. The ends were cut back, 2 bases at V and 4 bases at J, with 19 bases in the middle. Germline V lookup: CDR1 DFQATT, CDR2 SNEGSKA (reference sequence). CDR3 length: 16 amino acids. The CDR3 region is CSARPDQSATADTQYF. CDR3 in DNA: TGCAGTGCTAGACCCGACCAGTCTGCTACGGCAGATACGCAGTATTTT.

The table lists this clonotype with a few counts. Here the CDR3 DNA reads TGTGCCAGCAGACGCACAGGGTTCACCGGGGAGCTGTTTTTT. It encodes CASRRTGFTGELFF. This chain uses TRBV27 with TRBJ2-2; perhaps TRBD1 as D (6 bases). Trimming took off 6 bases at V and 4 bases at J, with 12 bases between the two ends. This CDR3 contains 14 residues. In germline, CDR1 is MNHEY, CDR2 SMNVEV (reference sequence).

The genes are TRBV5-1 and TRBJ2-5; D gene unclear. V shed 2 bases and J shed 1 base, with 9 bases lying between them. The CDR3 has 14 amino acids. Germline V gives CDR1 SGHRS, CDR2 YFSETQ. The CDR3 loop reads CASSLDARQETQYF. CDR3 sequence (DNA): TGCGCCAGCAGCTTAGATGCACGCCAAGAGACCCAGTACTTC.

This chain connects TRBV7-2 to TRBJ1-3; 7 bases match TRBD1. CDR3 length: 15 amino acids. Unmatched junction bases numbered 3, after V lost 4 bases and J lost 0 bases. Germline loops: CDR1 SGHTA, CDR2 FQGNSA. CDR3 region: CASSSTGTSGNTIYF. CDR3 in DNA: TGTGCCAGCAGCTCGACAGGGACCTCTGGAAACACCATATATTTT.

This clonotype was observed a handful of times. This sequence joins TRBV12-5 and TRBJ2-5, with D possibly TRBD1 on 6 matching bases. V was pared by 1 base and J by 4 bases, with 19 bases between. CDR1 is LGHNT and CDR2 is FRNRAP in the germline V gene. The CDR3 contains 17 residues. CDR3 residues: CASGLGVGVGHGETQYF. CDR3 DNA: TGTGCTAGTGGTTTGGGAGTGGGAGTGGGACATGGAGAGACCCAGTACTTC.